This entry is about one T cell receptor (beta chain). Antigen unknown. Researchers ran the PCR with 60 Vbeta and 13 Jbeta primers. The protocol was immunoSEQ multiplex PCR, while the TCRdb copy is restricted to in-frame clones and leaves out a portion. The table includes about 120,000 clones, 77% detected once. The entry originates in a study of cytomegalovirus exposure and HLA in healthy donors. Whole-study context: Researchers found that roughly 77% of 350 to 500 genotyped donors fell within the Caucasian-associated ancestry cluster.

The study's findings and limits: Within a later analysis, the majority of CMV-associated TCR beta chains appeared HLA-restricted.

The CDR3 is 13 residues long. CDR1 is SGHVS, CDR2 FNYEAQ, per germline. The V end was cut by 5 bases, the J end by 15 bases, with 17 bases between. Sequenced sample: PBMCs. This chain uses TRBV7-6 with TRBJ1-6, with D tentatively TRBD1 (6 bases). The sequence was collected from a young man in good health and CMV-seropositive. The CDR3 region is CASSAETGLCLHF. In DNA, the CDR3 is TGTGCCAGCAGCGCTGAAACAGGGTTGTGCCTCCACTTT. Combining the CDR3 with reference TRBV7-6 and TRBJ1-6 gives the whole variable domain GAGVSQSPRYKVTKRGQDVALRCDPISGHVSLYWYRQALGQGPEFLTYFNYEAQQDKSGLPNDRFSAERPEGSISTLTIQRTEQRDSAMYRCASSAETGLCLHFGNGTRLTVT.